The 22 T cell receptor beta chains below were found in one sample sequenced in a study of control samples from healthy donors and cancer patients. Profiling relied on immunoSEQ multiplex PCR, and the TCRdb table lists in-frame clones only, not all of them. The sample lists fewer than 200,000 clones; roughly 89% were seen once. Sequencing was performed on blood. The receptors were sampled from a woman aged 45-65 years in good health.

The chain couples TRBV30 to TRBJ2-2, with 11 bases matching TRBD1. In germline, CDR1 is GTSNPN, CDR2 SVGIG (reference sequence). This CDR3 spans 14 amino acids. V lost 4 bases and J lost 6; bases outside the gene matches: 4. This CDR3 reads CAWTPGQGAGELFF. In DNA form, the CDR3 reads TGTGCCTGGACTCCGGGACAGGGGGCCGGGGAGCTGTTTTTT. Combining the CDR3 with reference TRBV30 and TRBJ2-2 gives the whole variable domain SQTIHQWPATLVQPVGSPLSLECTVEGTSNPNLYWYRQAAGRGLQLLFYSVGIGQISSEVPQNLSASRPQDRQFILSSKKLLLSDSGFYLCAWTPGQGAGELFFGEGSRLTVL.

This chain uses TRBV4-3 with TRBJ2-1; the D call may be TRBD1 or TRBD2 (7 bases each). Germline values: CDR1 LGHNA, CDR2 YSLEER. V shed 0 bases and J shed 2 bases, with 14 bases lying between them. The CDR3 runs 17 residues. The CDR3 region is CASSQEGRGRPYNEQFF. The CDR3 DNA follows: TGCGCCAGCAGCCAAGAAGGGAGGGGGCGCCCCTACAATGAGCAGTTCTTC.

This clone came up once. The CDR3 DNA reads TGTGCCTGCTCTGGGGCCAACGTCCTGACTTTC. The encoded protein is CACSGANVLTF. V and J are TRBV30 and TRBJ2-6, with D unresolved. Looked up from germline, CDR1 is GTSNPN and CDR2 is SVGIG (reference sequence). The length of the CDR3 is 11 residues. The germline V and J ends were trimmed by 6 bases and 0 bases, with 0 bases remaining between them.

This chain links TRBV5-1 with TRBJ1-1; tentatively, D is TRBD1 (5 bases). Between the trimmed V and J ends, which lost 3 bases and 3 bases, there was a span of 6 bases. The V gene's germline CDR1 is SGHRS and CDR2 YFSETQ. CDR3 size: 12 residues. CDR3 loop: CASSWGDTEAFF. CDR3 bases: TGCGCCAGCAGCTGGGGGGACACTGAAGCTTTCTTT.

The CDR3 spells CASSSGTGTGAFF. CDR3 nucleotide sequence: TGCGCCAGCAGCAGCGGGACAGGGACCGGAGCTTTCTTT. The rearrangement links TRBV5-1 to TRBJ1-1; 9 positions agree with TRBD1. The CDR3 runs to 13 residues. Germline V gives CDR1 SGHRS, CDR2 YFSETQ. Unmatched junction bases numbered 8, after V lost 4 bases and J lost 10 bases.

The rearrangement uses TRBV10-1 and TRBJ1-2; D is ambiguous. The germline V gene has CDR1 WNHNN and CDR2 SYGVQD (reference sequence). Trimming removed 8 bases at V and 5 bases at J, with 15 bases between. The CDR3 is 13 residues long. The CDR3 nucleotides read TGCGCCAGCCCTCAGTGTGCCCCGTATGGCTACACCTTC. Translation: CASPQCAPYGYTF.

This rearrangement joins TRBV5-6 to TRBJ1-2; D may be TRBD1 (5 bases). The CDR3 contains 14 residues. V lost 3 bases and J 4 bases, leaving 13 bases between the germline ends. Germline-derived CDR1 and CDR2 are SGHDT and YYEEEE. The CDR3 reads CASSYAGRPYGYTF. CDR3 in DNA: TGTGCCAGCAGCTACGCAGGGCGTCCCTATGGCTACACCTTC.

The chain joins TRBV19 to TRBJ1-5, with D possibly TRBD1 on 5 matching bases. The CDR3 spans 15 residues. Trimming took 5 bases from V and 2 from J, leaving 13 bases between them. Germline V gives CDR1 LNHDA, CDR2 SQIVND (reference sequence). The CDR3 sequence: CASSSQQAGNQPQHF. CDR3 nucleotides: TGTGCCAGTAGTTCACAACAGGCAGGCAATCAGCCCCAGCATTTT.

This clone was recorded only once. The rearrangement uses TRBV9 and TRBJ1-3; D is uncertain. V lost 2 bases and J lost 2, with 8 bases in between. This CDR3 region has 14 residues. The germline CDR1 and CDR2 sequences are SGDLS and YYNGEE. CDR3 DNA: TGTGCCAGCAGCGTCCCCGGGGCTGGAAACACCATATATTTT. Amino acid sequence: CASSVPGAGNTIYF.

The V and J genes are TRBV9 and TRBJ1-3; D is perhaps TRBD1 (5 bases). The V end was cut by 1 base, the J end by 3 bases, with 11 bases between. The CDR3 covers 15 residues. CDR1 is SGDLS, CDR2 YYNGEE, per germline. The CDR3 coding sequence is TGTGCCAGCAGCGTACAAGGGACTGGTGGAAACACCATATATTTT. The encoded protein is CASSVQGTGGNTIYF.

The chain carries TRBV19 and TRBJ2-1, with 14 bases fitting TRBD2. CDR3 size: 17 residues. The germline V gene has CDR1 LNHDA and CDR2 SQIVND (reference sequence). The CDR3 DNA reads as TGTGCAGCCGGGACTAGCGGGAGTCCGGGCTCCTACAATGAGCAGTTCTTC. This gives the protein CAAGTSGSPGSYNEQFF.

V is TRBV7-2 and J is TRBJ2-5; 10 bases are shared with TRBD1. CDR1 and CDR2 (germline): SGHTA, FQGNSA. There are 14 residues in the CDR3. Trimming took 5 bases from V and 4 from J; bases not matched to a gene: 4. CDR3 nucleotide sequence: TGTGCCAGCAGCCCCAGGGACAGGGGAGAGACCCAGTACTTC. Amino acids: CASSPRDRGETQYF.

The chain employs TRBV6-5 and TRBJ1-4; unclear D gene. Germline CDR1 is MNHEY and CDR2 is SVGAGI. Trimming removed 7 bases at V and 3 bases at J, with 15 bases between. CDR3 length equals 15 residues. CDR3 protein: CASTFTGGPNEKLFF. CDR3 coding DNA: TGTGCCAGCACATTTACGGGCGGACCTAATGAAAAACTGTTTTTT.

The rearrangement links TRBV15 to TRBJ1-4, with D unresolved. V dropped 10 bases and J dropped 6 bases, with 18 bases sitting between them. This CDR3 region has 14 residues. Germline V gene data show CDR1 as LNHNV and CDR2 as YYDKDF (reference sequence). Written as DNA, the CDR3 is TGTGCCAGCGGGCTGGGATTAACCGATGAAAAACTGTTTTTT. Translating gives CASGLGLTDEKLFF.

A few counts support this clone. The V gene is TRBV12-3 or TRBV12-4, the J gene TRBJ2-7; D gene unclear. This CDR3 has 13 residues. V shed 3 bases and J shed 3 bases, with 9 bases lying between them. CDR3 residues: CASSLTGVYEQYF. As DNA, the CDR3 is TGTGCCAGCAGTTTGACCGGAGTCTACGAGCAGTACTTC.

The gene calls are TRBV7-9 and TRBJ2-5; D may be TRBD2 (5 bases). CDR1 is SEHNR, CDR2 FQNEAQ, per germline (reference sequence). V was trimmed by 5 bases and J by 6 bases, leaving 10 bases between them. There are 12 residues in the CDR3. Here the CDR3 reads CASSPAGKTQYF. CDR3 nucleotides: TGTGCCAGCAGCCCGGCGGGTAAGACCCAGTACTTC.

This sequence joins TRBV20-1 and TRBJ2-5; a possible D gene is TRBD1 (5 bases). CDR1 is DFQATT and CDR2 is SNEGSKA in the germline V gene (reference sequence). This CDR3 contains 11 residues. Between the trimmed V and J ends, which lost 6 bases and 5 bases, there was a span of 10 bases. DNA of the CDR3: TGCAGTGCCAGGGTCGCCGAGACCCAGTACTTC. Encoded protein: CSARVAETQYF.

The V call is TRBV7-9, the J call TRBJ2-1; no clear D. The CDR3 extends over 12 amino acids. Per the germline V gene, CDR1 is SEHNR and CDR2 is FQNEAQ (reference sequence). Trimming left V 5 bases short and J 12 bases short, with 14 bases between. The CDR3 loop is CASSLPGLGQFF. CDR3 sequence (DNA): TGTGCCAGCAGCCTTCCGGGTTTGGGGCAGTTCTTC.

The chain joins TRBV13 to TRBJ2-5; 7 bases are shared with TRBD2. CDR1 is PRHDT and CDR2 is FYEKMQ in the germline V gene (reference sequence). The CDR3 contains 13 residues. Losses at the gene ends were 5 bases for V and 5 bases for J; bases not matched to a gene: 5. CDR3 amino acids: CASSVGREETQYF. The DNA for the CDR3 is TGTGCCAGCAGCGTGGGGAGGGAGGAGACCCAGTACTTC.

This rearrangement joins TRBV4-1 to TRBJ1-5; no clear D gene. The CDR3 runs to 13 residues. Trimming removed 2 bases at V and 5 bases at J, with 7 bases between. Per the germline V gene, CDR1 is MGHRA and CDR2 is YSYEKL. The CDR3 here is CASSQPPDQPQHF. Written as DNA, the CDR3 is TGCGCCAGCAGCCAACCTCCCGATCAGCCCCAGCATTTT.

This clone has a single count. The chain joins TRBV28 to TRBJ2-7; TRBD1 matches at 7 bases. The junction had 9 bases not matched to a gene; V was cut back by 10 bases and J by 6 bases. The CDR3 runs to 12 residues. Germline V gives CDR1 MDHEN, CDR2 SYDVKM. The CDR3 protein is CATRAGGIEQYF. CDR3 bases: TGTGCCACCAGGGCAGGGGGAATCGAGCAGTACTTC.

The V and J genes are TRBV28 and TRBJ1-3; 8 positions match TRBD1. The junction had 12 bases not matched to a gene; V was cut back by 6 bases and J by 2 bases. The CDR3 extends over 17 amino acids. CDR1 is MDHEN, CDR2 SYDVKM, per germline. In DNA, the CDR3 is TGTGCCAGCAGGGCGCCTCAGGGGGCCCATGCTGGAAACACCATATATTTT. Translating it yields CASRAPQGAHAGNTIYF.